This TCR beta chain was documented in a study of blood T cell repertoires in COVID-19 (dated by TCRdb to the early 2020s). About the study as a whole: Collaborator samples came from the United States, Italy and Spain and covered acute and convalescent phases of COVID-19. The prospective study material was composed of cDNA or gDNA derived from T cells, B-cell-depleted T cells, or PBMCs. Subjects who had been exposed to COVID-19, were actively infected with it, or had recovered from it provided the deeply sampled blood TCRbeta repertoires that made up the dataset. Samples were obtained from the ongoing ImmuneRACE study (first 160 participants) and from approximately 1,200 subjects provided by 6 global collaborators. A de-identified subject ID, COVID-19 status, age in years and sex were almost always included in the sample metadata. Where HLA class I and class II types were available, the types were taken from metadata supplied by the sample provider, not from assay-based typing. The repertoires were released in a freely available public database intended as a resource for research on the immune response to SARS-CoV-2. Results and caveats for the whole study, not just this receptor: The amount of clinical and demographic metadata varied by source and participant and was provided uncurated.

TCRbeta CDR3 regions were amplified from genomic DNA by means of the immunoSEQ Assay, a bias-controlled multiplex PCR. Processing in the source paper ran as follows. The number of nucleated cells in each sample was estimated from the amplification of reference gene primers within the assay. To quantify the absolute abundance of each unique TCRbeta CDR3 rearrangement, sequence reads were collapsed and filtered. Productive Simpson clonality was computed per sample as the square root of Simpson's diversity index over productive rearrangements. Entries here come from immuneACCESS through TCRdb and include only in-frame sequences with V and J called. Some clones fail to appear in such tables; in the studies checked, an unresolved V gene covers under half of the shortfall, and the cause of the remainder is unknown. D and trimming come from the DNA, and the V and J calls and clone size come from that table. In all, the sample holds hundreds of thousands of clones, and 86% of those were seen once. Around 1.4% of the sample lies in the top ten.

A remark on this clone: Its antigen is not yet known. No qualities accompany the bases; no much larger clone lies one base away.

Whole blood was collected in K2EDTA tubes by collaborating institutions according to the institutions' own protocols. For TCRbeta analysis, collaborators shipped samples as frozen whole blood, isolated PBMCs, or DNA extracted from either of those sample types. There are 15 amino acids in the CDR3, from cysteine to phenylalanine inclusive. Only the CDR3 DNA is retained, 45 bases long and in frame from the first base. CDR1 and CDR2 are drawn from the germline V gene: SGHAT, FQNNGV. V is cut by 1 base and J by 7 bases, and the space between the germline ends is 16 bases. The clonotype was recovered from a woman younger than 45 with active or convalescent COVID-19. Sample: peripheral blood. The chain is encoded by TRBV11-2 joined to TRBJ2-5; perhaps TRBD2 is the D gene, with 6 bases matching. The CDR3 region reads CASSLVGGVVGTQYF. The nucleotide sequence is TGTGCCAGCAGCTTAGTGGGCGGGGTGGTAGGGACCCAGTACTTC.